This entry lists 9 T cell receptor beta chains sequenced from one sample in a study of OX40 agonist ivuxolimab in advanced cancers. Produced via immunoSEQ multiplex PCR; TCRdb's table is partial and in-frame only. Of about 94,000 clones in the sample, more than 75% were seen once. The sequenced sample was CD4+ or CD8+ T cells sorted from blood, obtained in a trial of the OX40 agonist ivuxolimab. These receptors were obtained from an adult with an advanced solid tumor such as melanoma, head and neck, liver or kidney cancer.

The chain carries TRBV2 and TRBJ2-4; 7 nucleotides line up with TRBD1. The CDR3 loop spans 11 amino acids. Germline trimming cut 9 bases from V and 7 bases from J; bases unmatched to any gene: 3. Germline CDR1 reads SNHLY; CDR2 reads FYNNEI. The CDR3 loop reads CASTTGNIQYF. In nucleotides, the CDR3 is TGTGCCAGTACGACAGGGAACATTCAGTACTTC.

The V and J genes are TRBV5-1 and TRBJ1-2; no reliable D call. The germline V and J ends were trimmed by 4 bases and 4 bases, with 11 bases remaining between them. CDR3 size: 13 residues. Germline V gene sequence: CDR1 SGHRS, CDR2 YFSETQ. CDR3 in DNA: TGCGCCAGCAGCCGTTCGGAAGGCTATGGCTACACCTTC. As protein: CASSRSEGYGYTF.

The V gene is TRBV5-4, the J gene TRBJ2-5; D tentatively reads TRBD1 or TRBD2 (5 bases each). V lost 6 bases and J lost 1, with 16 bases in between. This CDR3 region has 15 residues. Germline assignment: CDR1 SGHNT and CDR2 YYREEE (reference sequence). CDR3 amino acids: CASTPRDASQETQYF. Written as DNA, the CDR3 is TGTGCCAGCACTCCACGGGACGCAAGCCAAGAGACCCAGTACTTC.

The rearrangement joins TRBV12-5 to TRBJ2-1; D perhaps matches TRBD2 (7 bases). V was trimmed by 3 bases and J by 8 bases, leaving 20 bases between them. This CDR3 contains 16 residues. Looked up from germline, CDR1 is LGHNT and CDR2 is FRNRAP. This CDR3 is CASGFTLGGAGHEQFF. Written as DNA, the CDR3 is TGTGCTAGTGGTTTTACCCTAGGGGGGGCGGGGCATGAGCAGTTCTTC.

The gene calls are TRBV19 and TRBJ1-1; D remains ambiguous. Trimming shortened V by 7 bases and J by 1 base, and 16 bases separated the two germline ends. CDR3 length: 15 amino acids. Germline V lookup: CDR1 LNHDA, CDR2 SQIVND (reference sequence). The CDR3 nucleotides read TGTGCCAGTACCCCCGACGGAATGTGGAACACTGAAGCTTTCTTT. This sequence encodes CASTPDGMWNTEAFF.

The chain recombines TRBV5-6 with TRBJ1-2; no firm D call. Germline V lookup: CDR1 SGHDT, CDR2 YYEEEE. This CDR3 is 15 amino acids long. V lost 0 bases and J 0 bases, leaving 9 bases between the germline ends. CDR3 in DNA: TGTGCCAGCAGCTTGGGAGGGCACGCTAACTATGGCTACACCTTC. As protein: CASSLGGHANYGYTF.

This chain connects TRBV5-1 to TRBJ1-4; 7 bases map to TRBD1. Germline CDR1 reads SGHRS; CDR2 reads YFSETQ. This CDR3 comprises 15 residues. Losses at the gene ends were 4 bases for V and 0 bases for J; bases not matched to a gene: 3. The CDR3, as DNA: TGCGCCAGCAGCGCCGGGACAGCAACTAATGAAAAACTGTTTTTT. Translated, it gives CASSAGTATNEKLFF.

This clone has a single count. This sequence joins TRBV10-1 and TRBJ1-1; D gene ambiguous. In germline, CDR1 is WNHNN, CDR2 SYGVQD (reference sequence). V was pared by 6 bases and J by 1 base, with 9 bases between. The CDR3 totals 13 residues. The CDR3 bases are TGCGCCAGCAGGTGGGCGGAGAACACTGAAGCTTTCTTT. Translating it yields CASRWAENTEAFF.

The genes are TRBV10-3 and TRBJ2-7; TRBD1 matches 9 bases. J gave up 3 bases and V 0 bases, and 12 bases lay outside the gene matches. The germline V gene encodes CDR1 ENHRY and CDR2 SYGVKD. The CDR3 contains 18 residues. The CDR3, as DNA: TGTGCCATCAGTGAGTCAAGTAGGGACAGGGCGTTGATCTACGAGCAGTACTTC. This gives the protein CAISESSRDRALIYEQYF.